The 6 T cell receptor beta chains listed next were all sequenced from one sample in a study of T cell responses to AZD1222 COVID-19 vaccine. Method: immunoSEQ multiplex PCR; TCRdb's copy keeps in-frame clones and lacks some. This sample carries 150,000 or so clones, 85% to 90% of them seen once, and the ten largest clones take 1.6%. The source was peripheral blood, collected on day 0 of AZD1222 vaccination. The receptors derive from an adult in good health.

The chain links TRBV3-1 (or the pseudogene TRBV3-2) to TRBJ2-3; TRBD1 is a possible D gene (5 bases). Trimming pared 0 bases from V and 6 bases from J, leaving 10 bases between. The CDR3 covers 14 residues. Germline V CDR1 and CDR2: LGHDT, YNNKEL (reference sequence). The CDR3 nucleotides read TGTGCCAGCAGCCAAGAAAAAGGGGTTGATACGCAGTATTTT. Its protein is CASSQEKGVDTQYF.

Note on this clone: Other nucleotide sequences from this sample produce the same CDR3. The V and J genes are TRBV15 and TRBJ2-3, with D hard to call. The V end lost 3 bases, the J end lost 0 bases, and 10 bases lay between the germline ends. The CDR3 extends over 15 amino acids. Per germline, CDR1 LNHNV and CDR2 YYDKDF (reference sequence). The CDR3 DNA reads TGTGCCACCAGCAGGAGGACGGCCAGCACAGATACGCAGTATTTT. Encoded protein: CATSRRTASTDTQYF.

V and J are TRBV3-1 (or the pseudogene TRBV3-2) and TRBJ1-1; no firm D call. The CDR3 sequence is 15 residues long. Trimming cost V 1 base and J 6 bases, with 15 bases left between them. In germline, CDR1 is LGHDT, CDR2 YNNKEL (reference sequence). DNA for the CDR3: TGTGCCAGCAGCCAAGCAAGGGCACCTCGATCTGAAGCTTTCTTT. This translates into CASSQARAPRSEAFF.

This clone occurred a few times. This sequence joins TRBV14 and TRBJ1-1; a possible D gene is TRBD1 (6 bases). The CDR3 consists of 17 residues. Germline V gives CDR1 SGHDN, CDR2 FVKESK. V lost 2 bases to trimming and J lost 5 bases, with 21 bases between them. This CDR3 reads CASSQIRGTDVVTEAFF. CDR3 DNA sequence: TGTGCCAGCAGCCAAATAAGGGGGACGGATGTAGTGACTGAAGCTTTCTTT.

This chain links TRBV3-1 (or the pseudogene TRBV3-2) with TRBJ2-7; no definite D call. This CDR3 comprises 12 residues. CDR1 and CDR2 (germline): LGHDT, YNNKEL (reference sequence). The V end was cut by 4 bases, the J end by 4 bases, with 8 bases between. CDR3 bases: TGTGCCAGCAGCCTCAACAAGTACGAGCAGTACTTC. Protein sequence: CASSLNKYEQYF.

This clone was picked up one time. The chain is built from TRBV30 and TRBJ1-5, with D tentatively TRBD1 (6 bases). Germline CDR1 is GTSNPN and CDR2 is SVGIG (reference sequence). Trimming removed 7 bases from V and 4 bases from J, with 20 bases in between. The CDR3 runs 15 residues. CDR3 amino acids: CAFAGAGARNQPQHF. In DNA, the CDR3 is TGTGCCTTCGCCGGGGCGGGGGCCCGAAATCAGCCCCAGCATTTT.